This TCR beta chain was identified during a study of blood T cell repertoires in COVID-19. In the study overall: Donors in the United States, Italy and Spain gave samples during acute or convalescent COVID-19. In each case, the material was cDNA or gDNA derived from T cells, B-cell-depleted T cells, or PBMCs.

V trimming: 0 bases; J trimming: 2 bases; junction bases outside the gene matches: 9. Per the germline V gene, CDR1 is LNHNV and CDR2 is YYDKDF (reference sequence). The CDR3 contains 17 residues. Study processing details: Scientists estimated how many nucleated cells there were by amplifying reference gene primers. This table comes from immunoSEQ multiplex PCR, and its TCRdb copy is limited to in-frame clones, with some not included. Clone size and the V and J calls come from that table; the DNA yielded D and trimming. The sample carries 180,000 or so clones, roughly 76% recorded once. The clonotype was recovered from a woman aged 50 to 60 with active or convalescent COVID-19. The sample consisted of peripheral blood. V and J are TRBV15 and TRBJ2-7, with 8 positions matching TRBD1. The CDR3 DNA is TGTGCCACCAGCAGAGATGACGGCAGGGGGCGGACCTACGAGCAGTACTTC. Its translation is CATSRDDGRGRTYEQYF.